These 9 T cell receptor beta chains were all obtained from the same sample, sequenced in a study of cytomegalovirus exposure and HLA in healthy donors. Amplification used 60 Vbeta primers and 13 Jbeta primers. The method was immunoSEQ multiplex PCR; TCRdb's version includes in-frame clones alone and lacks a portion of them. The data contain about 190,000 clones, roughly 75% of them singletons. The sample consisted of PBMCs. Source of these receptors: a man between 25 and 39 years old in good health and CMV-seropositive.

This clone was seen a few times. CDR3 DNA: TGTGCCAGCAGCTTTGGCCCTCAAGAGACCCAGTACTTC. Protein: CASSFGPQETQYF. The rearrangement joins TRBV11-1 to TRBJ2-5; D is unresolved. This CDR3 comprises 13 residues. Germline V gene sequence: CDR1 SGHAT, CDR2 FQDESV (reference sequence). V lost 3 bases and J 2 bases, leaving 7 bases between the germline ends.

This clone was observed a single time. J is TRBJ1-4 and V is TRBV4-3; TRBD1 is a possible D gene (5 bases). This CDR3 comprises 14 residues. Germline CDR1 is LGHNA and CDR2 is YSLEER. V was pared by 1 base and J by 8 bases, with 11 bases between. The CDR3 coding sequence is TGCGCCAGCAGCCAAGGGGGCAGTGAAGAAAAACTGTTTTTT. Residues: CASSQGGSEEKLFF.

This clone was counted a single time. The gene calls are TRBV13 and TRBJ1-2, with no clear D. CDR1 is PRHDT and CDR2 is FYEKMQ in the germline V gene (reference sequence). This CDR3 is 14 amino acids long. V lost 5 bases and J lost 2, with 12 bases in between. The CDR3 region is CASSIRGANYGYTF. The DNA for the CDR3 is TGTGCCAGCAGCATCCGGGGAGCGAACTATGGCTACACCTTC.

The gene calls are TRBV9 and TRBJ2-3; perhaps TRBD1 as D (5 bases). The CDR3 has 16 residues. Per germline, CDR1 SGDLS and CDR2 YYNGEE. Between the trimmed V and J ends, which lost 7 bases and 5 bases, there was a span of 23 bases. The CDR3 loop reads CASSPGAGWSRDTQYF. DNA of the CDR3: TGTGCCAGCTCCCCTGGGGCAGGGTGGTCGAGAGATACGCAGTATTTT.

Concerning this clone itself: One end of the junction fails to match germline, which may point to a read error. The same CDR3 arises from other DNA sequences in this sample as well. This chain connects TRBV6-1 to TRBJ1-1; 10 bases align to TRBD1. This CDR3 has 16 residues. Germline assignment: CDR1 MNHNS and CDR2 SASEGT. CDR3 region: CASSGLGTGANTEAFF. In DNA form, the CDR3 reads TGTGCAAGCAGTGGTTTAGGGACAGGGGCCAACACTGAAGCTTTCTTT.

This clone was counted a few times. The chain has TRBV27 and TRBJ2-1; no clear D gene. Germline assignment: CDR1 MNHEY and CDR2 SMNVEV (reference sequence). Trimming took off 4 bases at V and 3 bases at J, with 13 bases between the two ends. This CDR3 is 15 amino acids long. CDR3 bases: TGTGCCAGCAGTTCTAGTACGGCCTACTACAATGAGCAGTTCTTC. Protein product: CASSSSTAYYNEQFF.

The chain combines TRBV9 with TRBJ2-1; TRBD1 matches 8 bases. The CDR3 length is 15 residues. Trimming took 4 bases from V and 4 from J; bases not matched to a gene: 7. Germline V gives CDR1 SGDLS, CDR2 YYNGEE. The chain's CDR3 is CASSSTGGYYNEQFF. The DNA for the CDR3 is TGTGCCAGCAGCAGCACAGGGGGATATTACAATGAGCAGTTCTTC. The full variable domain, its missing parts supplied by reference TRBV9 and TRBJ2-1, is DSGVTQTPKHLITATGQRVTLRCSPRSGDLSVYWYQQSLDQGLQFLIQYYNGEERAKGNILERFSAQQFPDLHSELNLSSLELGDSALYFCASSSTGGYYNEQFFGPGTRLTVL.

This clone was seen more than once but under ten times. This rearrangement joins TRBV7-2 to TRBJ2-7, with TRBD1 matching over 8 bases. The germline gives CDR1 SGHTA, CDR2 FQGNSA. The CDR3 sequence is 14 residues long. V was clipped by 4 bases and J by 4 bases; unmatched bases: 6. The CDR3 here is CASSYPGQDYEQYF. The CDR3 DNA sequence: TGTGCCAGCAGCTATCCGGGACAGGATTACGAGCAGTACTTC. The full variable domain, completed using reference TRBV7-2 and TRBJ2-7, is GAGVSQSPSNKVTEKGKDVELRCDPISGHTALYWYRQSLGQGLEFLIYFQGNSAPDKSGLPSDRFSAERTGGSVSTLTIQRTQQEDSAVYLCASSYPGQDYEQYFGPGTRLTVT.

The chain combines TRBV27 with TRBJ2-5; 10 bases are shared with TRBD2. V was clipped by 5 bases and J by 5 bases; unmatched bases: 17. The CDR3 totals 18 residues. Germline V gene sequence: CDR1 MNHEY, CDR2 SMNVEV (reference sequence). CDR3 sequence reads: CASSPRPGVAGGRETQYF. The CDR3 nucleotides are TGTGCCAGCAGTCCCCGCCCCGGGGTAGCGGGAGGACGGGAGACCCAGTACTTC.